This entry concerns a single T cell receptor (beta chain). Its antigen remains unidentified. This sample was included in a study of OX40 agonist ivuxolimab in advanced cancers. About the research overall: The patients received agonistic anti-OX40 (CD134) antibody ivuxolimab. Of mixed ages from roughly 23 to 80 and averaging around 60 years, the group was 65% to 85% male. Notes on the study in general: It was not determined which antigens were specifically recognized by the peripheral T cells that had undergone clonal expansion. Average numbers of expanded clones were greater in CD8+ T cells than in CD4+.

Method: immunoSEQ multiplex PCR; TCRdb's copy keeps in-frame clones and lacks some. The data hold about 31,000 clones, with 75% to 90% observed a single time. This CDR3 has 13 amino acids. Germline loops: CDR1 SGDLS, CDR2 YYNGEE. V lost 0 bases and J 8 bases, leaving 8 bases between the germline ends. The receptor comes from an adult with an advanced solid tumor such as melanoma, head and neck, liver or kidney cancer. Sequences were derived from CD4+ or CD8+ T cells sorted from blood, sampled in a trial of the OX40 agonist ivuxolimab. The chain recombines TRBV9 with TRBJ2-2, with D unclear. As DNA, the CDR3 is TGTGCCAGCAGCGTAGAGGAATTTGGGGAGCTGTTTTTT. This gives the protein CASSVEEFGELFF.